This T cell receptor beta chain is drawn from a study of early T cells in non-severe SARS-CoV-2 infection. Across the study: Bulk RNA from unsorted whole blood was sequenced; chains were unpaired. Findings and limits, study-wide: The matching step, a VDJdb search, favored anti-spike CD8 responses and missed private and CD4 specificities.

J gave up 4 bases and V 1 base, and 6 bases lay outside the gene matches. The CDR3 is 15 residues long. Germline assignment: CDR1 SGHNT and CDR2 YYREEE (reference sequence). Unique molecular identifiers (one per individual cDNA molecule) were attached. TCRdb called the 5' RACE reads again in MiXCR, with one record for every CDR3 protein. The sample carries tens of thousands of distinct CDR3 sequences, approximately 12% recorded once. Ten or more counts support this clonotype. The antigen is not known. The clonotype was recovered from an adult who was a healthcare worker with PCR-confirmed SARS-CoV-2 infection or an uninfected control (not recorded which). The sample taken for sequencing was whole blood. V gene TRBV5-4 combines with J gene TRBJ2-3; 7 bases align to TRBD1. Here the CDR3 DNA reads TGTGCCAGCAGCTTGTGGACAGGAGGAGCAGATACGCAGTATTTT. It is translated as CASSLWTGGADTQYF.